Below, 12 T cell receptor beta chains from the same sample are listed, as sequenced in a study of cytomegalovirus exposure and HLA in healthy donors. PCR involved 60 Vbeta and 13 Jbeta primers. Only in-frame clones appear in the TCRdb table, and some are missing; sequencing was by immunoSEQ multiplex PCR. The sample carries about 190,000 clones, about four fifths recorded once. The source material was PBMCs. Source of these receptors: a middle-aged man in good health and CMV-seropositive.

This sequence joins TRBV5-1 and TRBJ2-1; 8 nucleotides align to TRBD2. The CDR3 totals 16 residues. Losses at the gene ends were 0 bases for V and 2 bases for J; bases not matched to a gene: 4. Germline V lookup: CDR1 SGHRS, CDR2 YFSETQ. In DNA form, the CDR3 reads TGCGCCAGCAGCTTGGCCGGGACTAGTACCTACAATGAGCAGTTCTTC. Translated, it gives CASSLAGTSTYNEQFF.

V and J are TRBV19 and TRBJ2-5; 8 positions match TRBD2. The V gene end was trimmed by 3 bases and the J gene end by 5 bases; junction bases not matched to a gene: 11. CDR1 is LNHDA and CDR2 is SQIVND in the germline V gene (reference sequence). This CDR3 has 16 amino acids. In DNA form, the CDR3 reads TGTGCCAGTAGTATTTCCCCAGCGGGGGCTAGCGAGACCCAGTACTTC. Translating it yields CASSISPAGASETQYF.

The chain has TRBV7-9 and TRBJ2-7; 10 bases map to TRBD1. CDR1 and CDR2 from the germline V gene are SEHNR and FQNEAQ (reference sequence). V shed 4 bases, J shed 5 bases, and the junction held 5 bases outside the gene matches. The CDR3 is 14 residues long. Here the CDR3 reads CASSSGTGVHEQYF. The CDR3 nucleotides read TGTGCCAGCAGCTCCGGGACAGGGGTGCACGAGCAGTACTTC.

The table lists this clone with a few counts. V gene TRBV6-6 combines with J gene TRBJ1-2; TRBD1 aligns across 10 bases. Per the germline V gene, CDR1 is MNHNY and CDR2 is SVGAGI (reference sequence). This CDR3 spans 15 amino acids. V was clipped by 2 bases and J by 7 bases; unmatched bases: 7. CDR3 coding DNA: TGTGCCAGCAGTTACGGGACAGGGGAGAGGAGTGGCTACACCTTC. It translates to CASSYGTGERSGYTF.

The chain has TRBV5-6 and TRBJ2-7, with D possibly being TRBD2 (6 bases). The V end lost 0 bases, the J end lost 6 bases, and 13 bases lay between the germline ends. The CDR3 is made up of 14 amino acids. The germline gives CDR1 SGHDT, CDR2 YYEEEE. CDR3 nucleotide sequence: TGTGCCAGCAGCTTGGGCGGGGCCAAGGGCGAGCAGTACTTC. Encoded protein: CASSLGGAKGEQYF.

The CDR3 spells CASSYSYRVGTEAFF. Here the CDR3 DNA reads TGTGCCAGCAGTTACTCGTATCGGGTTGGCACTGAAGCTTTCTTT. The chain employs TRBV6-5 and TRBJ1-1; D is uncertain. This CDR3 spans 15 amino acids. V shed 0 bases and J shed 4 bases, with 12 bases lying between them. Germline CDR1 and CDR2: MNHEY and SVGAGI.

The CDR3 loop is CASSAGTGVGQPQHF. The CDR3 DNA sequence: TGTGCCAGCAGCGCGGGGACAGGGGTCGGGCAGCCCCAGCATTTT. This rearrangement joins TRBV7-9 to TRBJ1-5; 10 nucleotides line up with TRBD1. Germline V gene data show CDR1 as SEHNR and CDR2 as FQNEAQ (reference sequence). With V trimmed by 5 bases and J by 7 bases, 8 bases remained unmatched. The CDR3 loop spans 15 amino acids. The full variable domain, its missing parts supplied by reference TRBV7-9 and TRBJ1-5, is DTGVSQNPRHKITKRGQNVTFRCDPISEHNRLYWYRQTLGQGPEFLTYFQNEAQLEKSRLLSDRFSAERPKGSFSTLEIQRTEQGDSAMYLCASSAGTGVGQPQHFGDGTRLSIL.

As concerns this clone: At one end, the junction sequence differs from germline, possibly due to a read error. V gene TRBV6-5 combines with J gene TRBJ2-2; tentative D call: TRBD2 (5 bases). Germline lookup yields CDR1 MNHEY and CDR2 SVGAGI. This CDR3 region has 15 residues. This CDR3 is CAISGSRGNTGELFF. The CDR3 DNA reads TGTGCCATCAGTGGGTCCCGGGGGAACACCGGGGAGCTGTTTTTT.

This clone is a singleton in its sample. The CDR3 nucleotides are TGTGCCAGCAGTGAAGCGCTTCGAGTGTCTGGCTACACCTTC. Protein: CASSEALRVSGYTF. The genes are TRBV6-1 and TRBJ1-2; D is unresolved. Germline CDR1 is MNHNS and CDR2 is SASEGT. V was trimmed by 0 bases and J by 7 bases, leaving 12 bases between them. The CDR3 runs 14 residues.

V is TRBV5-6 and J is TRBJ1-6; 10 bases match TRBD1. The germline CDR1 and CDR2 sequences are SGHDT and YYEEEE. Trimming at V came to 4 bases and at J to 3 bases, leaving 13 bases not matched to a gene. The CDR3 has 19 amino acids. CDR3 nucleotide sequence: TGTGCCAGCAGCCCCGGACAGGGGGATTTGGGGCTCTATAATTCACCCCTCCACTTT. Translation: CASSPGQGDLGLYNSPLHF.

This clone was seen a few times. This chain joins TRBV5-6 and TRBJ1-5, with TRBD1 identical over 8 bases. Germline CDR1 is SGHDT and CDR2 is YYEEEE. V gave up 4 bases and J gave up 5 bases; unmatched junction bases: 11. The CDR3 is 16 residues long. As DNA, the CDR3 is TGTGCCAGCAGCATCAATGGCAGGGGGCGGTATCAGCCCCAGCATTTT. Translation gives CASSINGRGRYQPQHF.

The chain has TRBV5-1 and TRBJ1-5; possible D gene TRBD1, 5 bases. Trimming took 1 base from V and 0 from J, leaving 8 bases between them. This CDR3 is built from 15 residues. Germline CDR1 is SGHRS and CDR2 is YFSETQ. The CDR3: CASSLLGDSNQPQHF. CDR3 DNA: TGCGCCAGCAGCTTGCTAGGGGATAGCAATCAGCCCCAGCATTTT.